The clone carrying this TCR beta chain was picked up many times. Its antigen is not identified. Treg sorting used a CD4+CD25+CD127-/low gate. Study-wide results and limits: Whole repertoires were not studied in the larger cohort, only one V-J beta rearrangement. In terms of TCR gene usage, tumor memory CD4+ T cells clustered together with blood and lymph node memory CD4+ cells, as well as with lymph node naive CD4+ cells. Greatest tumor Treg TCR overlap was with tumor naive CD4+ cells.

Trimming at V came to 6 bases and at J to 2 bases, leaving 3 bases not matched to a gene. The CDR3 extends over 14 amino acids. After constant-region reverse-primer amplification, full-length variable regions underwent semi-nested PCR with Nested Universal Primer A. From the 5' RACE reads, TCRdb called clonotypes with MiXCR, one entry per CDR3 protein. The sample has fewer than 65,000 distinct CDR3 sequences; less than 25% are singletons. The chain has TRBV12-3 or TRBV12-4 and TRBJ2-3; 9 bases align to TRBD1. The clonotype was recovered from a female donor with breast cancer. The sequencing sample was made of tumor-infiltrating Tregs sorted from the breast tumor. The CDR3 spells CASSGTGITDTQYF. Written as DNA, the CDR3 is TGTGCCAGCAGCGGGACAGGGATCACAGATACGCAGTATTTT.